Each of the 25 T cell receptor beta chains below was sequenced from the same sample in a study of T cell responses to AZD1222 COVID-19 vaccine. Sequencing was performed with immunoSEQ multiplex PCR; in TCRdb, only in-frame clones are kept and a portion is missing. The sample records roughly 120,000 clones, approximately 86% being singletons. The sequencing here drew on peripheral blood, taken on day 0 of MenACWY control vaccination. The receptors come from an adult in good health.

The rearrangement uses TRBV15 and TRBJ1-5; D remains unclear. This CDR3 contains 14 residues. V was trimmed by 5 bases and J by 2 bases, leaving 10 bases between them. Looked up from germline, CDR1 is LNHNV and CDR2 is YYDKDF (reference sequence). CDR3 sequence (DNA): TGTGCCACCAGCTCGGCCCATGGCAATCAGCCCCAGCATTTT. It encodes CATSSAHGNQPQHF.

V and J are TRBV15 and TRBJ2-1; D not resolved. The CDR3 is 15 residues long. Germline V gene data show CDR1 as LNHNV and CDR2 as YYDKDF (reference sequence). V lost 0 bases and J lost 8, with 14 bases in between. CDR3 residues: CATSRDRTRRDEQFF. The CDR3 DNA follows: TGTGCCACCAGCAGAGATCGCACACGAAGGGATGAGCAGTTCTTC.

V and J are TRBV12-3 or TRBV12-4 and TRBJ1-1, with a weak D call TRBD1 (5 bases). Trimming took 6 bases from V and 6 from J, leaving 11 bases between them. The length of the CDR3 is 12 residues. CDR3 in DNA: TGTGCCAGCAGCAGCGACAGCTCTGAAGCTTTCTTT. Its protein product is CASSSDSSEAFF.

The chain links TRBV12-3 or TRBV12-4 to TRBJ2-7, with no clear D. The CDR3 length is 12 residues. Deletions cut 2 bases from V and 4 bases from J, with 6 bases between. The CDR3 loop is CASSLYRYEQYF. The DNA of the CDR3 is TGTGCCAGCAGTTTATATCGGTACGAGCAGTACTTC.

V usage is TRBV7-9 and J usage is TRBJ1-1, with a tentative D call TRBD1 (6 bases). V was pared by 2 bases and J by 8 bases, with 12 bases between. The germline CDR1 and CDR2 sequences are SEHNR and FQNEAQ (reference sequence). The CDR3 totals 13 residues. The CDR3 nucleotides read TGTGCCAGCAGCTTAAAAGGGGGGACAGAAGCTTTCTTT. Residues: CASSLKGGTEAFF.

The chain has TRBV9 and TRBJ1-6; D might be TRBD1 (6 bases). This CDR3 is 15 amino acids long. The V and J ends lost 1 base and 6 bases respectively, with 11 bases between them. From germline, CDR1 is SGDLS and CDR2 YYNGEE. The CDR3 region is CASSVRGTLNSPLHF. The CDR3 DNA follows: TGTGCCAGCAGCGTAAGAGGGACACTTAATTCACCCCTCCACTTT.

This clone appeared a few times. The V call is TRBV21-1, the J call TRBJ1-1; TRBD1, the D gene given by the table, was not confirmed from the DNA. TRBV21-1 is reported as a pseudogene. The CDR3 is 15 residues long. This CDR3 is CASTSGGGPNTEAFF. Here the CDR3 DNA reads TGTGCCAGCACCTCAGGAGGGGGCCCGAACACTGAAGCTTTCTTT.

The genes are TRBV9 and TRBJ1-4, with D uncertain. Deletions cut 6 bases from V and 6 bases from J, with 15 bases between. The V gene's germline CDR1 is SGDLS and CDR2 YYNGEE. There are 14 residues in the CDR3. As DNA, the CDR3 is TGTGCCAGCAACCGGGTCGGTGGGGATGAAAAACTGTTTTTT. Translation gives CASNRVGGDEKLFF. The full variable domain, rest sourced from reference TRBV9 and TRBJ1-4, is DSGVTQTPKHLITATGQRVTLRCSPRSGDLSVYWYQQSLDQGLQFLIQYYNGEERAKGNILERFSAQQFPDLHSELNLSSLELGDSALYFCASNRVGGDEKLFFGSGTQLSVL.

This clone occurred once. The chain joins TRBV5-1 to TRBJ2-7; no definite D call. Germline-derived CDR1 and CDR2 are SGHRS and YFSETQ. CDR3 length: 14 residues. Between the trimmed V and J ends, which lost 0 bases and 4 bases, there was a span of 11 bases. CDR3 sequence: CASSLGWSGYEQYF. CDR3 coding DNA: TGCGCCAGCAGCTTGGGTTGGTCCGGATACGAGCAGTACTTC.

CDR3 bases: TGTGCCAGCAGTCGCCGACTCGCTGAAAAACTGTTTTTT. Protein sequence: CASSRRLAEKLFF. The rearrangement joins TRBV27 to TRBJ1-4; D is undetermined. V lost 5 bases and J 7 bases, leaving 11 bases between the germline ends. Germline V gene sequence: CDR1 MNHEY, CDR2 SMNVEV (reference sequence). The CDR3 loop spans 13 amino acids.

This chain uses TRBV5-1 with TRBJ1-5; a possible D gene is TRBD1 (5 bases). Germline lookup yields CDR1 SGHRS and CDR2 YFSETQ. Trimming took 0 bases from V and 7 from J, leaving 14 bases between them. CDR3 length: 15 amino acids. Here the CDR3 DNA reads TGCGCCAGCAGCTTGGAATCAGGGAGTAGGCAGCCCCAGCATTTT. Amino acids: CASSLESGSRQPQHF.

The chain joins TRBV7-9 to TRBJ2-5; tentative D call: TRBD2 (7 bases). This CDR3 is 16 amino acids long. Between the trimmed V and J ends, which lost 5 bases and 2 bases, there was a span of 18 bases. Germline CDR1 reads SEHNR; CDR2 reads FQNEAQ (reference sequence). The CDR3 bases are TGTGCCAGCAGCCCTTGGGGGGGCTATCTTCAAGAGACCCAGTACTTC. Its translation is CASSPWGGYLQETQYF.

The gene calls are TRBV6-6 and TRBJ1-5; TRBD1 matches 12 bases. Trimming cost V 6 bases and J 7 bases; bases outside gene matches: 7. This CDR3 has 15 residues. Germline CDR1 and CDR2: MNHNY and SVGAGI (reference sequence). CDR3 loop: CASRGQGAVVQPQHF. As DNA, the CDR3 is TGTGCCAGCAGGGGACAGGGGGCGGTGGTGCAGCCCCAGCATTTT.

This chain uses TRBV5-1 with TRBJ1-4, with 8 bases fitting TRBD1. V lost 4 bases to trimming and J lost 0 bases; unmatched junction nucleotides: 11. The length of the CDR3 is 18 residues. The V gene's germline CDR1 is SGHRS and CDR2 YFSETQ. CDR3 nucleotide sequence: TGCGCCAGCAGCGTAGGACAGGGAACGGCCACAACTAATGAAAAACTGTTTTTT. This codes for CASSVGQGTATTNEKLFF. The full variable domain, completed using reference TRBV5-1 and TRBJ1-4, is KAGVTQTPRYLIKTRGQQVTLSCSPISGHRSVSWYQQTPGQGLQFLFEYFSETQRNKGNFPGRFSGRQFSNSRSEMNVSTLELGDSALYLCASSVGQGTATTNEKLFFGSGTQLSVL.

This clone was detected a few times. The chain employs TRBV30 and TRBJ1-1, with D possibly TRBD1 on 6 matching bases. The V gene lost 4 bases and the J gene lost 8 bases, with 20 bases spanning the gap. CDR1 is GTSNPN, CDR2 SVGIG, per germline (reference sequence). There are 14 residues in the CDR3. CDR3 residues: CAWMGRGAAWEAFF. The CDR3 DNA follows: TGTGCCTGGATGGGGAGGGGGGCTGCTTGGGAAGCTTTCTTT.

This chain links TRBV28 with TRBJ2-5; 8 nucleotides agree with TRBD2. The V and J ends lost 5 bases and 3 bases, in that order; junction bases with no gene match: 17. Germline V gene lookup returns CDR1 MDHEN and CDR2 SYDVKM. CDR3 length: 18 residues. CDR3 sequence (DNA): TGTGCCAGCAGTATACCAGACTTCGGGACTAGTACCAAAGAGACCCAGTACTTC. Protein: CASSIPDFGTSTKETQYF.

Here the CDR3 reads CATSGTGGLNEQFF. The CDR3 DNA reads as TGTGCCACCTCTGGGACAGGGGGCCTTAATGAGCAGTTCTTC. The rearrangement links TRBV24-1 to TRBJ2-1; 12 bases align to TRBD1. The CDR3 contains 14 residues. V shed 9 bases and J 7 bases; nucleotides not matched to a gene: 6. Germline lookup yields CDR1 KGHDR and CDR2 SFDVKD.

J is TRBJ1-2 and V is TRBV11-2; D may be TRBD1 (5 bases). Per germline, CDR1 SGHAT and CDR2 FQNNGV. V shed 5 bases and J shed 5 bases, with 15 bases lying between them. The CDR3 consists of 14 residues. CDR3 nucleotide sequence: TGTGCCAGCAGCCCCCTCGGACGGACATATGGCTACACCTTC. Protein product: CASSPLGRTYGYTF.

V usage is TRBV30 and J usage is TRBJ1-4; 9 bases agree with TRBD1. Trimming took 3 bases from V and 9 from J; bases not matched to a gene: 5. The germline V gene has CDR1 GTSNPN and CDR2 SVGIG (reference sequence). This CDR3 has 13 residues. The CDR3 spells CAWRRGQGQKLFF. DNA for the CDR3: TGTGCCTGGAGAAGGGGACAGGGCCAAAAACTGTTTTTT.

This CDR3 reads CASSQPDTIEQYF. CDR3 DNA: TGCGCCAGCAGCCAACCAGACACTATCGAGCAGTACTTC. The chain links TRBV4-1 to TRBJ2-7; no clear D gene. Trimming stripped 2 bases from V and 6 bases from J, with 11 bases between. CDR3 length: 13 amino acids. Germline lookup yields CDR1 MGHRA and CDR2 YSYEKL.

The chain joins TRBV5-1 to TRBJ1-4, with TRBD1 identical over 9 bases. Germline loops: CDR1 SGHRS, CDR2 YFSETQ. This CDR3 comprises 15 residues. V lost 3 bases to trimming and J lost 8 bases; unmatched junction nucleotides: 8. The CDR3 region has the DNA TGCGCCAGCAGCTCCATGGGGACAGGGACGGAAAAACTGTTTTTT. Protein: CASSSMGTGTEKLFF. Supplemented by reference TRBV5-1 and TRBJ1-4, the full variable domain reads KAGVTQTPRYLIKTRGQQVTLSCSPISGHRSVSWYQQTPGQGLQFLFEYFSETQRNKGNFPGRFSGRQFSNSRSEMNVSTLELGDSALYLCASSSMGTGTEKLFFGSGTQLSVL.

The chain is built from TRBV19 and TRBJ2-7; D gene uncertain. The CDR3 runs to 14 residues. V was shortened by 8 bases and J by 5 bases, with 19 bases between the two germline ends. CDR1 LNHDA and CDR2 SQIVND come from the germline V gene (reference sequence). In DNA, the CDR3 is TGTGCCAGTTCTCCTCGGCCGGAGTACCACGAGCAGTACTTC. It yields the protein CASSPRPEYHEQYF.

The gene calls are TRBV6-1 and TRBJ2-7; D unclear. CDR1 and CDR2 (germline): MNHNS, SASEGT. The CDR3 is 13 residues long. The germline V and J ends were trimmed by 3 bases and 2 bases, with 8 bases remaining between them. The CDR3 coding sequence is TGTGCCAGCAGTGAGGGCGAGGCCTACGAGCAGTACTTC. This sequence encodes CASSEGEAYEQYF.

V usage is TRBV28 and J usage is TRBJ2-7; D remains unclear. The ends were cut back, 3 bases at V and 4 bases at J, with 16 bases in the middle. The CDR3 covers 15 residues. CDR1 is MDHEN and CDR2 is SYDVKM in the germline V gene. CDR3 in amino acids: CASSFPSSRSYEQYF. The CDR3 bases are TGTGCCAGCAGTTTCCCCTCTTCACGGAGTTACGAGCAGTACTTC.

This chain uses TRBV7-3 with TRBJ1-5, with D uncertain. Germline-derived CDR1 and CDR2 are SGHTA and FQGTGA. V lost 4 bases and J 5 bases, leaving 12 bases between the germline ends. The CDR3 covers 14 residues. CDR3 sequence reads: CASSWEIPHQPQHF. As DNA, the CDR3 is TGTGCCAGCAGCTGGGAAATTCCCCATCAGCCCCAGCATTTT.